This T cell receptor (beta chain) derives from a study of circulating CD8 cells and anti-PD-1 response in melanoma. Judged by abundance, this clonotype is medium-sized. What it recognizes is unknown. Four subsets defined by PD-1 and/or TIGIT were sorted from live CD3+CD8+TCRalphabeta+ cells. TCR libraries were prepared from roughly 14 ng of total RNA with the QIAseq Immune Repertoire TCR panel. TCRdb ran MiXCR on the reads and lists one entry per CDR3 protein. The sample records some 520 distinct CDR3 sequences, roughly 9.5% being singletons. Study-wide findings and caveats: Generally, no replicate experiments were performed.

The TCR sequence derives from a human donor with melanoma. Material: CD8+ T cells from PBMCs, obtained at baseline or after one month of anti-PD-1 therapy (not recorded which).

The CDR3 sequence: CASSYSNYEQYF. Written as DNA, the CDR3 is TGTGCCAGCAGTTACTCGAACTACGAGCAGTACTTC. The chain uses TRBV6-2 or TRBV6-3 and TRBJ2-7; D not resolved. Trimming cost V 0 bases and J 3 bases, with 3 bases left between them. This CDR3 has 12 residues. Germline CDR1 is MNHEY and CDR2 is SVGEGT.